This T cell receptor (beta chain) stems from a study of shared clonotypes between healthy human individuals. Trimming left V 0 bases short and J 2 bases short, with 12 bases between. Germline V gene data show CDR1 as SGHRS and CDR2 as YFSETQ. CDR3 length equals 15 residues. Generated by immunoSEQ multiplex PCR, the TCRdb table keeps only in-frame clones and is missing some. The sample yields around 1.5 million clones, 95% to 99% seen once. This clonotype originated in a man between 25 and 39 years old in good health. The chain has TRBV5-1 and TRBJ2-7; D ambiguous. Sequenced sample: naive CD4+ T cells sorted from blood. This sample's subset: CD45RA+ positively selected. CDR3 region: CASSLAGRPTYEQYF. CDR3 DNA sequence: TGCGCCAGCAGCTTGGCCGGCAGACCTACCTACGAGCAGTACTTC.